Listed below are T cell receptor beta chains from one sample, sequenced in a study of OX40 agonist ivuxolimab in advanced cancers. Only in-frame clones appear in the TCRdb table, and some are missing; sequencing was by immunoSEQ multiplex PCR. The sample carries 65,000 to 80,000 clones, around 84% recorded once. The input for sequencing was CD4+ or CD8+ T cells sorted from blood, taken in a trial of the OX40 agonist ivuxolimab. These receptors originate from an adult with an advanced solid tumor such as melanoma, head and neck, liver or kidney cancer. The CDR3 runs from the conserved cysteine through the conserved F or W. The order of the fields is J gene, V gene, D gene, clone size, CDR3 protein, CDR3 DNA. The D gene is left open where the match is weak. Where a row states a size, it is once, few, many or the class of an expanded clone; other rows omit it.

J: TRBJ1-3
V: TRBV6-6
D: NA
size: few
CDR3: CASTPQGGNTIYF
DNA: TGTGCCAGCACCCCCCAGGGTGGAAACACCATATATTTT

J: TRBJ1-2
V: TRBV5-6
D: TRBD1
size: NA
CDR3: CASSLLTGGDGYTF
DNA: TGTGCCAGCAGCTTGCTGACAGGGGGCGACGGCTACACCTTC

J: TRBJ2-7
V: TRBV7-2
D: NA
size: NA
CDR3: CASSLAGGEQYF
DNA: TGTGCCAGCAGCTTAGCGGGGGGCGAGCAGTACTTC

J: TRBJ2-7
V: TRBV15
D: NA
size: NA
CDR3: CATSREEGHLYEQYF
DNA: TGTGCCACCAGCAGGGAAGAGGGACACCTCTACGAGCAGTACTTC

J: TRBJ1-4
V: TRBV19
D: NA
size: NA
CDR3: CASSEFHGDEKLFF
DNA: TGTGCCAGTAGTGAGTTCCACGGGGATGAAAAACTGTTTTTT

J: TRBJ1-4
V: TRBV7-9
D: NA
size: NA
CDR3: CASSLGGRANEKLFF
DNA: TGTGCCAGCAGCTTAGGCGGCAGGGCTAATGAAAAACTGTTTTTT

J: TRBJ1-4
V: TRBV19
D: TRBD1
size: NA
CDR3: CASSPGQGRWNEKLFF
DNA: TGTGCCAGTAGTCCAGGACAGGGGAGATGGAATGAAAAACTGTTTTTT

J: TRBJ1-2
V: TRBV5-8
D: TRBD1
size: NA
CDR3: CASSSDRDYGYTF
DNA: TGTGCCAGCAGCTCGGACAGGGACTATGGCTACACCTTC

J: TRBJ2-7
V: TRBV28
D: TRBD1
size: NA
CDR3: CASSLTGGIYEQYF
DNA: TGTGCCAGCAGTCTCACAGGGGGCATCTACGAGCAGTACTTC

J: TRBJ2-7
V: TRBV6-6
D: NA
size: NA
CDR3: CASGAGPSEQYF
DNA: TGTGCCAGCGGGGCGGGGCCCTCCGAGCAGTACTTC

J: TRBJ1-5
V: TRBV7-9
D: NA
size: NA
CDR3: CASSLPLQPQHF
DNA: TGTGCCAGCAGCCTACCCCTGCAGCCCCAGCATTTT

J: TRBJ1-2
V: TRBV5-4
D: NA
size: NA
CDR3: CASSAGQDYGYTF
DNA: TGTGCCAGCAGCGCAGGACAAGACTATGGCTACACCTTC

J: TRBJ2-2
V: TRBV10-3
D: TRBD1
size: NA
CDR3: CAISERGQGATEAGELFF
DNA: TGTGCCATCAGTGAGCGAGGGCAGGGGGCGACGGAGGCCGGGGAGCTGTTTTTT

J: TRBJ2-3
V: TRBV5-1
D: TRBD2
size: NA
CDR3: CASSGTSWGTTDTQYF
DNA: TGCGCCAGCAGCGGGACTAGTTGGGGGACGACAGATACGCAGTATTTT

J: TRBJ1-1
V: TRBV10-3
D: TRBD1
size: NA
CDR3: CAISESGGQADTEAFF
DNA: TGTGCCATCAGTGAGTCTGGTGGACAGGCGGACACTGAAGCTTTCTTT

J: TRBJ1-5
V: TRBV27
D: NA
size: few
CDR3: CASSLHLSRPQHF
DNA: TGTGCCAGCAGTCTACACCTTTCCCGGCCCCAGCATTTT

J: TRBJ1-1
V: TRBV6-5
D: TRBD1
size: few
CDR3: CASSLNRGNTEAFF
DNA: TGTGCCAGCAGTCTAAACAGGGGGAACACTGAAGCTTTCTTT

J: TRBJ2-7
V: TRBV27
D: TRBD1
size: NA
CDR3: CASSLAYRGNYEQYF
DNA: TGTGCCAGCAGTTTAGCTTACAGGGGGAATTACGAGCAGTACTTC

J: TRBJ1-4
V: TRBV5-1
D: NA
size: few
CDR3: CASSSYSGEKLFF
DNA: TGCGCCAGCAGTTCTTACAGCGGTGAAAAACTGTTTTTT

J: TRBJ1-5
V: TRBV30
D: NA
size: NA
CDR3: CAWSAGTYNQPQHF
DNA: TGTGCCTGGAGTGCAGGCACGTACAATCAGCCCCAGCATTTT

J: TRBJ2-1
V: TRBV7-6
D: NA
size: NA
CDR3: CASSAPHATEQFF
DNA: TGTGCCAGCAGCGCCCCTCACGCCACTGAGCAGTTCTTC

J: TRBJ2-1
V: TRBV6-6
D: TRBD2
size: NA
CDR3: CASSHKRGGYNEQFF
DNA: TGTGCCAGCAGTCATAAGCGGGGGGGTTACAATGAGCAGTTCTTC

J: TRBJ1-2
V: TRBV27
D: TRBD1
size: NA
CDR3: CASSSLGQGGGYTF
DNA: TGTGCCAGCAGTAGTCTGGGACAGGGTGGAGGCTACACCTTC

J: TRBJ2-3
V: TRBV2
D: TRBD1
size: few
CDR3: CASSRDRYTDTQYF
DNA: TGTGCCAGCAGCCGGGACAGGTACACAGATACGCAGTATTTT

J: TRBJ1-1
V: TRBV10-3
D: TRBD1
size: NA
CDR3: CAINRQGGEAFF
DNA: TGTGCCATCAACCGACAGGGGGGTGAAGCTTTCTTT

J: TRBJ2-3
V: TRBV7-2
D: NA
size: NA
CDR3: CASSLGALGGTDTQYF
DNA: TGTGCCAGCAGCTTAGGGGCCTTGGGGGGCACAGATACGCAGTATTTT

J: TRBJ2-5
V: TRBV30
D: TRBD2
size: NA
CDR3: CAWKASGAQETQYF
DNA: TGTGCCTGGAAAGCTAGCGGGGCGCAAGAGACCCAGTACTTC

J: TRBJ2-4
V: TRBV9
D: NA
size: few
CDR3: CASARDSDIQYF
DNA: TGTGCCAGCGCGAGAGACTCGGACATTCAGTACTTC

J: TRBJ1-1
V: TRBV7-9
D: TRBD1
size: few
CDR3: CASRPTGGVTEAFF
DNA: TGTGCCAGCAGACCGACAGGGGGGGTCACTGAAGCTTTCTTT

J: TRBJ2-7
V: TRBV7-6
D: TRBD2
size: few
CDR3: CASSLAGGGTEQYF
DNA: TGTGCCAGCAGCCTAGCGGGAGGGGGCACGGAGCAGTACTTC

J: TRBJ1-1
V: TRBV27
D: NA
size: NA
CDR3: CASSFQRGETEAFF
DNA: TGTGCCAGCAGTTTCCAACGGGGGGAGACTGAAGCTTTCTTT

J: TRBJ2-3
V: TRBV5-1
D: TRBD2
size: NA
CDR3: CASGLTSGVGQYF
DNA: TGCGCCAGCGGATTGACTAGCGGGGTAGGGCAGTATTTT

J: TRBJ2-1
V: TRBV7-2
D: TRBD1
size: NA
CDR3: CASSKRQGAGNEQFF
DNA: TGTGCCAGCAGCAAAAGACAGGGGGCAGGCAATGAGCAGTTCTTC

J: TRBJ2-1
V: TRBV5-1
D: NA
size: NA
CDR3: CASSLEAVSSYNEQFF
DNA: TGCGCCAGCAGCTTGGAGGCCGTGAGCTCCTACAATGAGCAGTTCTTC

J: TRBJ2-7
V: TRBV7-2
D: TRBD2
size: few
CDR3: CASSLGLAGVGRYEQYF
DNA: TGTGCCAGCAGCTTAGGACTAGCGGGAGTTGGGAGGTACGAGCAGTACTTC

J: TRBJ2-7
V: TRBV9
D: NA
size: NA
CDR3: CASSVEGTALSYEQYF
DNA: TGTGCCAGCAGCGTAGAGGGGACCGCCCTCTCCTACGAGCAGTACTTC

J: TRBJ2-4
V: TRBV7-3
D: NA
size: NA
CDR3: CASSGGIQYF
DNA: TGTGCCAGCAGCGGCGGGATTCAGTACTTC

J: TRBJ2-3
V: TRBV4-2
D: NA
size: NA
CDR3: CASSLRRGAGARGSTDTQYF
DNA: TGTGCCAGCAGCCTCAGGCGTGGGGCGGGGGCCCGGGGTAGCACAGATACGCAGTATTTT

J: TRBJ2-5
V: TRBV7-2
D: NA
size: few
CDR3: CASSFSGQETQYF
DNA: TGTGCCAGCAGCTTTTCCGGGCAAGAGACCCAGTACTTC

J: TRBJ2-1
V: TRBV11-1
D: NA
size: NA
CDR3: CASSPSLGAGQFF
DNA: TGTGCCAGCAGCCCGTCACTAGGGGCCGGGCAGTTCTTC

J: TRBJ2-5
V: TRBV2
D: NA
size: few
CDR3: CASSEPFWVTQYF
DNA: TGTGCCAGCAGTGAACCTTTTTGGGTGACCCAGTACTTC

J: TRBJ2-5
V: TRBV5-1
D: TRBD1
size: NA
CDR3: CASSWSGTGERETQYF
DNA: TGCGCCAGCAGCTGGTCCGGGACAGGGGAGAGAGAGACCCAGTACTTC

J: TRBJ2-1
V: TRBV2
D: NA
size: NA
CDR3: CASRDGSYNEQFF
DNA: TGTGCCAGCAGGGACGGTTCCTACAATGAGCAGTTCTTC

J: TRBJ1-2
V: TRBV30
D: TRBD1
size: once
CDR3: CAWRPTGTVSLYGYTF
DNA: TGTGCCTGGAGACCAACCGGGACAGTATCCCTCTATGGCTACACCTTC

J: TRBJ1-1
V: TRBV5-4
D: TRBD1
size: NA
CDR3: CASRLGGARDTEAFF
DNA: TGTGCCAGCAGGTTAGGGGGCGCAAGGGACACTGAAGCTTTCTTT

J: TRBJ2-3
V: TRBV5-4
D: NA
size: NA
CDR3: CASSLDRQDTDTQYF
DNA: TGTGCCAGCAGCTTGGACCGACAGGACACAGATACGCAGTATTTT

J: TRBJ1-3
V: TRBV6-6
D: NA
size: NA
CDR3: CASSYLGPFSGNTIYF
DNA: TGTGCCAGCAGTTACTTGGGACCGTTCTCTGGAAACACCATATATTTT

J: TRBJ1-4
V: TRBV5-1
D: NA
size: NA
CDR3: CASSLGQTNEKLFF
DNA: TGCGCCAGCAGCTTGGGACAGACTAATGAAAAACTGTTTTTT

J: TRBJ1-2
V: TRBV5-5
D: NA
size: few
CDR3: CASSDTSQGYSGYTF
DNA: TGTGCCAGCAGCGACACTAGTCAGGGGTACTCTGGCTACACCTTC

J: TRBJ2-5
V: TRBV9
D: NA
size: once
CDR3: CASSVSGDLQETQYF
DNA: TGTGCCAGCAGCGTCTCAGGGGACCTCCAAGAGACCCAGTACTTC

J: TRBJ2-3
V: TRBV30
D: NA
size: NA
CDR3: CAWDRTATRTDTQYF
DNA: TGTGCCTGGGACAGGACGGCGACCCGCACAGATACGCAGTATTTT

J: TRBJ2-3
V: TRBV29-1
D: TRBD1
size: few
CDR3: CSVDRGGGTDTQYF
DNA: TGCAGCGTCGACAGGGGTGGGGGCACAGATACGCAGTATTTT